This T cell receptor (beta chain) was sequenced for a study of shared clonotypes between healthy human individuals. As for the study in general: Aged between 18 and 49, the donors were two women and a few men.

Study outcomes and limitations: In this cohort, only blood was sampled, and tissue repertoires likely differ.

The authors split each subset's genomic DNA evenly across several immunoSEQ plates. Sequencing was performed with immunoSEQ multiplex PCR; in TCRdb, only in-frame clones are kept and a portion is missing. The profile shows about 2.3 million clones, 93% of them singletons. In regard to this clone: The antigen is unknown.

The CDR3 totals 14 residues. The ends were cut back, 1 base at V and 7 bases at J, with 10 bases in the middle. Germline V gene lookup returns CDR1 LNHNV and CDR2 YYDKDF (reference sequence). This receptor was taken from a man between 18 and 29 years old in good health. Some clones in this sample may be carry-over from other donors' samples. V is TRBV15 and J is TRBJ1-4; possible D gene TRBD1, 6 bases. The sample was naive CD4+ T cells from PBMCs. The subset here: CD45RA+ positively selected. For the CDR3, the DNA is TGTGCCACCAGCAGAGCCGGGGGCTTTGAAAAACTGTTTTTT. Its translation: CATSRAGGFEKLFF.